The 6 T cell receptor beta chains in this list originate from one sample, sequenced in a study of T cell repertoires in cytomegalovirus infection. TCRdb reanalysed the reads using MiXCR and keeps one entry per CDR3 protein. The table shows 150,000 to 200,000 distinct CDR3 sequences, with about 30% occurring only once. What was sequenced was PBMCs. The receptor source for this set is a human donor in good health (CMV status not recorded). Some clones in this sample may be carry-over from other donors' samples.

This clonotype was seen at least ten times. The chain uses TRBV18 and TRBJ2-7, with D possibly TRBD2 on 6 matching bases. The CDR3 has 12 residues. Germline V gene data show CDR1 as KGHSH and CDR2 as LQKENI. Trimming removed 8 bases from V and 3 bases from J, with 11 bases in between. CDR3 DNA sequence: TGTGCCAGCAGCCCCGGGGGCTACGAGCAGTACTTC. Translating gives CASSPGGYEQYF.

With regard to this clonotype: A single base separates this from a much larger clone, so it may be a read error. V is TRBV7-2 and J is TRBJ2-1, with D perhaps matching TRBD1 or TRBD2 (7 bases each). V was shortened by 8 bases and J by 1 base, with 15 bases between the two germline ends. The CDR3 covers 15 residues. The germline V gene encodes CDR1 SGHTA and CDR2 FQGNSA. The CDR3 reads CASGSAGQSYNEQFF. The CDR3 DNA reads TGTGCCAGCGGCTCAGCGGGACAGTCCTACAATGAGCAGTTCTTC.

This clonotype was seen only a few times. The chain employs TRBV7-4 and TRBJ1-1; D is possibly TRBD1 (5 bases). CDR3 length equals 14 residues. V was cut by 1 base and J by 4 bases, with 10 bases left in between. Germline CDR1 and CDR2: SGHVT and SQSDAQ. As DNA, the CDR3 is TGTGCCAGCAGCTTAGGGGACCGTAGCACTGAAGCTTTCTTT. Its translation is CASSLGDRSTEAFF.

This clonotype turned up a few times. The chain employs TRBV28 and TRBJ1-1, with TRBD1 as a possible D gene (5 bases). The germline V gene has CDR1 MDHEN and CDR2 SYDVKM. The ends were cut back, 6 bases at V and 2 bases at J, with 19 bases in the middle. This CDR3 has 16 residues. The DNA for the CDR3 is TGTGCCAGCAGCCACATAACCCGGGACCATAACACTGAAGCTTTCTTT. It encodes CASSHITRDHNTEAFF.

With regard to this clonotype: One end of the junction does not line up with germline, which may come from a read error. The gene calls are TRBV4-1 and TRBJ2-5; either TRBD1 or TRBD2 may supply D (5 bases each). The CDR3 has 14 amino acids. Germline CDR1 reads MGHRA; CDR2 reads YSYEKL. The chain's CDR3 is CASSQDRGVETQYF. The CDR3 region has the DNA TGTGCCAGCAGCCAAGATCGAGGGGTTGAGACCCAGTACTTC.

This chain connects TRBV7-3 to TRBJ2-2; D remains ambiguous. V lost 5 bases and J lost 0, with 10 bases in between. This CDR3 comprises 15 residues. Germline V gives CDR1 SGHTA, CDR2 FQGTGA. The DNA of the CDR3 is TGTGCCAGCAGCCCCTCGACGGCGAACACCGGGGAGCTGTTTTTT. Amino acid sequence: CASSPSTANTGELFF.